A single sample gave rise to the 29 T cell receptor beta chains below, sequenced in a study of CD8 T cells in Susac syndrome. RNA was extracted with the RNeasy kit, and a quantity of about 0.5 to 1 ug was reverse transcribed using random hexamers. TCRdb re-called the immunoSEQ multiplex PCR reads with MiXCR, one entry per CDR3 protein. This table has 150,000 or so distinct CDR3 sequences, approximately 94% appearing once. Sequencing was done on a sample of CD4+ T cells from PBMCs. Receptors originate from a human donor with multiple sclerosis.

The chain joins TRBV11-2 to TRBJ1-2; 7 bases agree with TRBD1. The germline V gene encodes CDR1 SGHAT and CDR2 FQNNGV. Losses at the gene ends were 0 bases for V and 8 bases for J; bases not matched to a gene: 6. This CDR3 is built from 14 residues. CDR3 nucleotides: TGTGCCAGCAGCTTAGACACAGGGGCTCGGGGCTACACCTTC. This translates into CASSLDTGARGYTF.

The J gene is TRBJ2-3, the V gene TRBV7-2; D is ambiguous. The CDR3 length is 15 residues. The V and J ends lost 4 bases and 6 bases respectively, with 17 bases between them. From germline, CDR1 is SGHTA and CDR2 FQGNSA. The CDR3 DNA reads TGTGCCAGCAGCTCAGGAATGGGCCTCGTGGATACGCAGTATTTT. It encodes CASSSGMGLVDTQYF.

This chain links TRBV5-1 with TRBJ2-3, with D tentatively TRBD2 (6 bases). V dropped 3 bases and J dropped 0 bases, with 17 bases sitting between them. This CDR3 contains 17 residues. Germline CDR1 reads SGHRS; CDR2 reads YFSETQ. The CDR3 here is CASSWRRTGTSTDTQYF. DNA of the CDR3: TGCGCCAGCAGCTGGAGACGAACCGGGACTAGCACAGATACGCAGTATTTT.

The rearrangement joins TRBV2 to TRBJ2-7; 10 bases match TRBD1. This CDR3 spans 14 amino acids. Trimming removed 10 bases from V and 3 bases from J; junction bases left unmatched: 9. Germline loops: CDR1 SNHLY, CDR2 FYNNEI. The CDR3 DNA sequence: TGTGCCACCACAACCCGGGACAGGGGCTACGAGCAGTACTTC. This translates into CATTTRDRGYEQYF.

This chain uses TRBV29-1 with TRBJ2-3; D is possibly TRBD1 (5 bases). Trimming removed 3 bases at V and 1 base at J, with 8 bases between. The CDR3 covers 13 residues. Germline CDR1 reads SQVTM; CDR2 reads ANQGSEA. The CDR3, as DNA: TGCAGCGTTGATGAAGGGGGCACAGATACGCAGTATTTT. Encoded protein: CSVDEGGTDTQYF.

This clonotype showed up just once. The gene calls are TRBV30 and TRBJ2-3; maybe TRBD2 (6 bases). The germline V gene encodes CDR1 GTSNPN and CDR2 SVGIG (reference sequence). Trimming shortened V by 8 bases and J by 2 bases, and 11 bases separated the two germline ends. The CDR3 sequence is 12 residues long. DNA of the CDR3: TGTGCCGGGACTGACCCCACAGATACGCAGTATTTT. As protein: CAGTDPTDTQYF. Complete variable domain (other parts from reference TRBV30 and TRBJ2-3): SQTIHQWPATLVQPVGSPLSLECTVEGTSNPNLYWYRQAAGRGLQLLFYSVGIGQISSEVPQNLSASRPQDRQFILSSKKLLLSDSGFYLCAGTDPTDTQYFGPGTRLTVL.

The gene calls are TRBV4-3 and TRBJ2-7, with 14 bases matching TRBD2. Per the germline V gene, CDR1 is LGHNA and CDR2 is YSLEER. The CDR3 extends over 16 amino acids. V lost 3 bases and J lost 2; bases outside the gene matches: 3. CDR3 residues: CASSHGLAGGTYEQYF. For the CDR3, the DNA is TGCGCCAGCAGCCACGGACTAGCGGGAGGCACCTACGAGCAGTACTTC.

V gene TRBV5-1 combines with J gene TRBJ1-1, with a weak D call TRBD1 (5 bases). CDR3 length: 13 residues. V was cut by 4 bases and J by 7 bases, with 14 bases left in between. Germline V CDR1 and CDR2: SGHRS, YFSETQ. CDR3 protein: CASSAGPANEAFF. The CDR3 bases are TGCGCCAGCAGCGCGGGGCCAGCCAATGAAGCTTTCTTT.

The chain employs TRBV6-5 and TRBJ2-3; the D gene is possibly TRBD1 (5 bases). CDR1 and CDR2 (germline): MNHEY, SVGAGI. The CDR3 runs 15 residues. Trimming left V 0 bases short and J 2 bases short, with 9 bases between. The CDR3 here is CASSYSGDSTDTQYF. For the CDR3, the DNA is TGTGCCAGCAGTTACTCAGGGGATTCCACAGATACGCAGTATTTT.

The V call is TRBV6-5, the J call TRBJ2-7; TRBD1 aligns across 7 bases. Germline CDR1 MNHEY, CDR2 SVGAGI. The ends lost 2 bases at V and 9 bases at J; junction bases unmatched: 10. The length of the CDR3 is 14 residues. The CDR3 loop reads CASSYPGTDGAQYF. The DNA for the CDR3 is TGTGCCAGCAGTTACCCGGGGACAGATGGGGCGCAGTACTTC.

The CDR3 protein is CSVEGGRSTDTQYF. The CDR3 DNA sequence: TGCAGCGTTGAAGGCGGCAGATCCACAGATACGCAGTATTTT. The chain is built from TRBV29-1 and TRBJ2-3; D is undetermined. V lost 1 base and J 2 bases, leaving 10 bases between the germline ends. The CDR3 is 14 amino acids. Germline CDR1 SQVTM, CDR2 ANQGSEA.

This chain joins TRBV28 and TRBJ1-5; D call uncertain. The V gene lost 3 bases and the J gene lost 5 bases, with 17 bases spanning the gap. Looked up from germline, CDR1 is MDHEN and CDR2 is SYDVKM. CDR3 size: 16 residues. The CDR3 spells CASSFPGTEADQPQHF. The DNA for the CDR3 is TGTGCCAGCAGTTTCCCCGGTACAGAGGCGGATCAGCCCCAGCATTTT.

Details on this clonotype: One end of the junction does not line up with germline, which may come from a read error. V gene TRBV12-3 or TRBV12-4 combines with J gene TRBJ2-1; D call uncertain. The CDR3 spans 13 residues. In nucleotides, the CDR3 is TGTGCCAGCGGTCGGCACTCCAACAATGAGCAGTTCTTC. This encodes CASGRHSNNEQFF.

The rearrangement joins TRBV6-2 or TRBV6-3 to TRBJ2-7; 9 nucleotides align to TRBD1. V dropped 4 bases and J dropped 3; count of bases not matched to a gene: 10. CDR3 length: 16 amino acids. Germline lookup yields CDR1 MNHEY and CDR2 SVGEGT. The CDR3 DNA sequence: TGTGCCAGCAGTTCAGGAATGGGACAGGGTTTCTACGAGCAGTACTTC. Translated: CASSSGMGQGFYEQYF.

The CDR3 sequence is CATSDWRGRAYEQYF. The CDR3, as DNA: TGTGCCACCAGTGATTGGCGGGGGCGAGCCTACGAGCAGTACTTC. The chain links TRBV24-1 to TRBJ2-7, with D perhaps matching TRBD2 (7 bases). V shed 2 bases and J shed 2 bases, with 12 bases lying between them. Germline V CDR1 and CDR2: KGHDR, SFDVKD. The CDR3 runs to 15 residues.

This clonotype occurred once. This sequence joins TRBV7-2 and TRBJ2-7; 7 bases are shared with TRBD1. J lost 3 bases, V lost 5 bases, and 10 bases had no gene match. The germline V gene encodes CDR1 SGHTA and CDR2 FQGNSA. The CDR3 spans 15 residues. CDR3 loop: CASSATAGTDYEQYF. CDR3 bases: TGTGCCAGCAGCGCTACGGCCGGGACAGACTACGAGCAGTACTTC.

The rearrangement links TRBV20-1 to TRBJ1-4; no reliable D call. V was clipped by 3 bases and J by 5 bases, with 7 bases between them. Germline loops: CDR1 DFQATT, CDR2 SNEGSKA (reference sequence). This CDR3 is 12 amino acids long. The CDR3 region has the DNA TGCAGTGCTAGGACCGTCAATGAAAAACTGTTTTTT. Its translation: CSARTVNEKLFF.

This chain connects TRBV11-2 to TRBJ2-5, with 7 bases lining up with TRBD1. The CDR3 length is 15 residues. CDR1 is SGHAT and CDR2 is FQNNGV in the germline V gene. The V and J ends lost 7 bases and 2 bases, in that order; junction bases with no gene match: 10. This chain's CDR3 is CASTPWGTVQETQYF. In DNA, the CDR3 is TGTGCCAGCACCCCGTGGGGGACAGTTCAAGAGACCCAGTACTTC.

This clonotype was seen only a few times. The chain joins TRBV12-3 or TRBV12-4 to TRBJ2-7; the D gene is possibly TRBD1 (6 bases). The CDR3 spans 13 residues. Trimming shortened V by 3 bases and J by 1 base, and 7 bases separated the two germline ends. The CDR3 reads CASSLDSSYEQYF. The CDR3 region has the DNA TGTGCCAGCAGTTTGGACAGTTCCTACGAGCAGTACTTC.

CDR3 loop: CASSVGHQPQHF. In DNA form, the CDR3 reads TGTGCCAGCAGCGTGGGTCATCAGCCCCAGCATTTT. The chain employs TRBV28 and TRBJ1-5; no firm D call. The CDR3 extends over 12 amino acids. The germline V gene encodes CDR1 MDHEN and CDR2 SYDVKM. Trimming took off 6 bases at V and 5 bases at J, with 8 bases between the two ends.

This chain joins TRBV4-1 and TRBJ2-5; a possible D gene is TRBD2 (6 bases). V dropped 4 bases and J dropped 0 bases, with 12 bases sitting between them. Per germline, CDR1 MGHRA and CDR2 YSYEKL. This CDR3 contains 15 residues. The CDR3 DNA sequence: TGCGCCAGCAGCCGACAGACTAGGAACCAAGAGACCCAGTACTTC. Its translation: CASSRQTRNQETQYF.

The chain has TRBV2 and TRBJ2-5, with D hard to call. The V and J ends lost 7 bases and 2 bases respectively, with 5 bases between them. This CDR3 is 11 amino acids long. Germline CDR1 and CDR2: SNHLY and FYNNEI. The CDR3 DNA reads as TGTGCCAGCAAGTGGCAAGAGACCCAGTACTTC. As protein: CASKWQETQYF.

The rearrangement uses TRBV4-2 and TRBJ2-7; 9 nucleotides align to TRBD2. V lost 3 bases, J lost 0 bases, and 6 bases stayed unmatched. Germline-derived CDR1 and CDR2 are LGHNA and YNFKEQ. The CDR3 totals 16 residues. CDR3 protein: CASSHSSGTSSYEQYF. The CDR3 DNA follows: TGTGCCAGCAGCCACTCTAGCGGGACGAGCTCCTACGAGCAGTACTTC.

The gene calls are TRBV4-1 and TRBJ1-1; 10 nucleotides line up with TRBD1. The CDR3 sequence is 14 residues long. After removal of 1 base from V and 10 bases from J, the junction contained 6 bases not matched to a gene. CDR1 is MGHRA, CDR2 YSYEKL, per germline. DNA of the CDR3: TGCGCCAGCAGCCAAGGGGGGGACAGGGGACCAGCTTTCTTT. It codes for CASSQGGDRGPAFF.

Points on this clonotype: Its ends do not fully match the called genes, so a read error is possible. The chain employs TRBV6-6 and TRBJ1-5, with TRBD1 matching over 8 bases. The CDR3 has 14 amino acids. Germline V gene sequence: CDR1 MNHNY, CDR2 SVGAGI (reference sequence). The CDR3 loop reads CASSYGQGKQPQHF. The DNA for the CDR3 is TGTGCCAGCAGTTACGGACAGGGCAAACAGCCCCAGCATTTT.

The V call is TRBV28, the J call TRBJ1-4; TRBD1 aligns across 12 bases. After removal of 7 bases from V and 8 bases from J, the junction contained 5 bases not matched to a gene. From germline, CDR1 is MDHEN and CDR2 SYDVKM. This CDR3 has 14 amino acids. In DNA form, the CDR3 reads TGTGCCAGCATCCCGGGACAGGGGGCCGAAAAACTGTTTTTT. This encodes CASIPGQGAEKLFF.

This clonotype has only one observation. This sequence joins TRBV28 and TRBJ2-7; D gene ambiguous. Trimming removed 7 bases from V and 0 bases from J, with 16 bases in between. Germline V lookup: CDR1 MDHEN, CDR2 SYDVKM. The CDR3 runs 15 residues. Here the CDR3 reads CASTPYSAVSYEQYF. The CDR3 bases are TGTGCCAGCACCCCTTATAGTGCGGTCTCCTACGAGCAGTACTTC.

The gene calls are TRBV18 and TRBJ1-1; D may be TRBD1 (5 bases). The CDR3 totals 15 residues. CDR1 KGHSH and CDR2 LQKENI come from the germline V gene. Trimming removed 1 base at V and 1 base at J, with 10 bases between. The CDR3 spells CASSPQGRANTEAFF. As DNA, the CDR3 is TGTGCCAGCTCACCACAGGGACGGGCGAACACTGAAGCTTTCTTT.

The V gene is TRBV12-3 or TRBV12-4, the J gene TRBJ1-5; D is perhaps TRBD1 (6 bases). The V and J ends lost 5 bases and 2 bases respectively, with 13 bases between them. The CDR3 has 15 residues. The CDR3 loop reads CASSKGTLGNQPQHF. CDR3 DNA: TGTGCCAGCAGTAAGGGGACACTCGGCAATCAGCCCCAGCATTTT.